Below are 9 T cell receptor beta chains sequenced from a single sample in a study of cytomegalovirus exposure and HLA in healthy donors. It was with 60 Vbeta and 13 Jbeta primers that the PCR ran. Assay: immunoSEQ multiplex PCR; the TCRdb copy retains only in-frame clones and omits some. The sample has 45,000 to 75,000 clones, around two thirds seen once. Source material: PBMCs. The receptors were sampled from an older woman in good health and CMV-seropositive.

The V gene is TRBV5-8, the J gene TRBJ1-5, with D perhaps matching TRBD1 (6 bases). V dropped 5 bases and J dropped 5 bases, with 14 bases sitting between them. Germline CDR1 and CDR2: SGHTS and YDEGEE. CDR3 length: 14 amino acids. Here the CDR3 DNA reads TGTGCCAGCAGTCACAGGGTTGCCGATCAGCCCCAGCATTTT. It yields the protein CASSHRVADQPQHF.

V usage is TRBV7-2 and J usage is TRBJ1-6, with 9 bases identical to TRBD1. Trimming removed 5 bases from V and 6 bases from J; junction bases left unmatched: 5. Germline V gene data show CDR1 as SGHTA and CDR2 as FQGNSA. The CDR3 length is 15 residues. CDR3 DNA: TGTGCCAGCAGCCTCTACAGGGGGCTTAATTCACCCCTCCACTTT. Protein sequence: CASSLYRGLNSPLHF.

The chain couples TRBV13 to TRBJ1-6, with a weak D call TRBD1 (6 bases). Trimming took 0 bases from V and 10 from J, leaving 7 bases between them. Germline loops: CDR1 PRHDT, CDR2 FYEKMQ (reference sequence). The CDR3 extends over 13 amino acids. In DNA form, the CDR3 reads TGTGCCAGCAGCTTAGGTCAGGGGTCACCCCTCCACTTT. Residues: CASSLGQGSPLHF.

This chain uses TRBV5-5 with TRBJ1-3; 9 nucleotides match TRBD1. J was trimmed by 4 bases and V by 0 bases; bases with no gene match: 2. The CDR3 length is 15 residues. Germline-derived CDR1 and CDR2 are SGHKS and YYEKEE (reference sequence). Written as DNA, the CDR3 is TGTGCCAGCAGCTTGGGGGACAGGGAAGGAAACACCATATATTTT. Protein product: CASSLGDREGNTIYF. The full variable domain, in which reference TRBV5-5 and TRBJ1-3 provide the parts outside the CDR3, is DAGVTQSPTHLIKTRGQQVTLRCSPISGHKSVSWYQQVLGQGPQFIFQYYEKEERGRGNFPDRFSARQFPNYSSELNVNALLLGDSALYLCASSLGDREGNTIYFGEGSWLTVV.

V usage is TRBV7-2 and J usage is TRBJ1-2; TRBD1 agrees at 8 bases. Germline CDR1 reads SGHTA; CDR2 reads FQGNSA. Trimming took 1 base from V and 6 from J; bases not matched to a gene: 16. There are 18 residues in the CDR3. CDR3 residues: CASSLGVIGAGGRDGYTF. The CDR3 DNA reads as TGTGCCAGCAGCTTAGGAGTCATCGGCGCAGGGGGCCGGGATGGCTACACCTTC.

The CDR3 nucleotides read TGTGCCAGCAGCCTCGATGTGAGCTACGAGCAGTACTTC. Translation: CASSLDVSYEQYF. The chain combines TRBV7-9 with TRBJ2-7; no definite D call. The CDR3 consists of 13 residues. Trimming removed 5 bases from V and 3 bases from J, with 11 bases in between. The V gene's germline CDR1 is SEHNR and CDR2 FQNEAQ (reference sequence).

In this sample, this clone turned up once. The J gene is TRBJ1-1, the V gene TRBV29-1; a possible D gene is TRBD1 (6 bases). Germline V CDR1 and CDR2: SQVTM, ANQGSEA. CDR3 length: 14 amino acids. V lost 3 bases to trimming and J lost 3 bases, with 14 bases between them. The CDR3, as DNA: TGCAGCGTTGACCGCCGACAGGCGTACACTGAAGCTTTCTTT. Its protein product is CSVDRRQAYTEAFF.

The chain links TRBV29-1 to TRBJ2-3; TRBD2 agrees at 12 bases. Per the germline V gene, CDR1 is SQVTM and CDR2 is ANQGSEA. The V gene end was trimmed by 7 bases and the J gene end by 6 bases; junction bases not matched to a gene: 11. The CDR3 runs to 15 residues. CDR3 residues: CSGASSGGASDTQYF. For the CDR3, the DNA is TGCAGCGGTGCCTCTAGCGGGGGGGCCAGCGATACGCAGTATTTT.

The gene calls are TRBV2 and TRBJ2-1; 7 bases are a match to TRBD2. This CDR3 comprises 12 residues. V gave up 2 bases and J gave up 10 bases; unmatched junction bases: 2. Germline V gives CDR1 SNHLY, CDR2 FYNNEI. The CDR3 region is CASSEWREEQFF. The CDR3 nucleotides read TGTGCCAGCAGTGAATGGCGGGAGGAGCAGTTCTTC.